A single sample gave rise to the 30 T cell receptor beta chains below, sequenced in a study of blood T cell repertoires in COVID-19. TCRdb keeps only in-frame clones here, not all; method: immunoSEQ multiplex PCR. There are around 170,000 clones in the sample; approximately 79% occur only once, and approximately 14% lies in the top ten. The specimen sequenced was peripheral blood. These receptor sequences come from a man aged 30 to 45 with active or convalescent COVID-19.

V is TRBV14 and J is TRBJ1-2; D gene unclear. Trimming shortened V by 3 bases and J by 4 bases, and 18 bases separated the two germline ends. This CDR3 has 16 amino acids. In germline, CDR1 is SGHDN, CDR2 FVKESK. This chain's CDR3 is CASSQAEGGASYGYTF. The CDR3 nucleotides are TGTGCCAGCAGCCAGGCGGAGGGAGGAGCAAGCTATGGCTACACCTTC.

The J gene is TRBJ1-3, the V gene TRBV6-4, with 10 bases that match TRBD1. After removal of 6 bases from V and 7 bases from J, the junction contained 21 bases not matched to a gene. The germline V gene encodes CDR1 MRHNA and CDR2 SNTAGT. There are 19 residues in the CDR3. CDR3 sequence (DNA): TGTGCCAGCAGCAACCGATCCCGGGACAGGGGACTTTTTTCGAACACCATATATTTT. Translation gives CASSNRSRDRGLFSNTIYF.

The chain recombines TRBV15 with TRBJ2-7; tentative D call: TRBD1 (5 bases). The V and J ends lost 1 base and 3 bases respectively, with 16 bases between them. The CDR3 contains 16 residues. Germline values: CDR1 LNHNV, CDR2 YYDKDF (reference sequence). CDR3 DNA sequence: TGTGCCACCAGCAGAGTAACCCTGGACACCTACTACGAGCAGTACGTC. Translated, it gives CATSRVTLDTYYEQYV.

The chain has TRBV29-1 and TRBJ1-5, with D unresolved. V dropped 3 bases and J dropped 7 bases, with 10 bases sitting between them. The germline CDR1 and CDR2 sequences are SQVTM and ANQGSEA. The CDR3 is 12 residues long. This chain's CDR3 is CSVDEGGQPQHF. The CDR3 region has the DNA TGCAGCGTTGACGAGGGCGGCCAGCCCCAGCATTTT.

This clone has a single count. The chain carries TRBV19 and TRBJ1-2, with D unclear. Germline V gene sequence: CDR1 LNHDA, CDR2 SQIVND (reference sequence). This CDR3 region has 13 residues. V lost 3 bases and J lost 2, with 7 bases in between. The CDR3 DNA is TGTGCCAGTAGTATGGGAGACAACTATGGCTACACCTTC. Amino acid sequence: CASSMGDNYGYTF.

The J gene is TRBJ1-5, the V gene TRBV30; D remains unclear. Germline lookup yields CDR1 GTSNPN and CDR2 SVGIG (reference sequence). Trimming stripped 0 bases from V and 5 bases from J, with 8 bases between. CDR3 length: 13 amino acids. CDR3 in amino acids: CAWSVQADQPQHF. DNA of the CDR3: TGTGCCTGGAGTGTTCAGGCCGATCAGCCCCAGCATTTT.

As to this clone: It may be a read error: a sequence one base away is much more abundant. This sequence joins TRBV6-1 and TRBJ2-7; 7 nucleotides match TRBD1. Germline V CDR1 and CDR2: MNHNS, SASEGT. The CDR3 totals 15 residues. After removal of 1 base from V and 0 bases from J, the junction contained 3 bases not matched to a gene. This CDR3 is CASSEGAGGSYEQYV. In DNA form, the CDR3 reads TGTGCCAGCAGTGAAGGGGCAGGGGGCTCCTACGAGCAGTACGTC.

The CDR3 DNA follows: TGTGCCAGCAGTTTTTCTTCGGACAGGGCGGCAGAGACCCAGTACTTC. Encoded protein: CASSFSSDRAAETQYF. The chain has TRBV28 and TRBJ2-5, with 8 bases fitting TRBD1. The J segment lost 4 bases and the V segment lost 3 bases, leaving 10 bases of the junction unmatched. This CDR3 spans 16 amino acids. Germline assignment: CDR1 MDHEN and CDR2 SYDVKM. Combining the CDR3 with reference TRBV28 and TRBJ2-5 gives the whole variable domain DVKVTQSSRYLVKRTGEKVFLECVQDMDHENMFWYRQDPGLGLRLIYFSYDVKMKEKGDIPEGYSVSREKKERFSLILESASTNQTSMYLCASSFSSDRAAETQYFGPGTRLLVL.

About this clone itself: Other nucleotide sequences from this sample produce the same CDR3. The chain employs TRBV27 and TRBJ2-7; D is possibly TRBD1 (5 bases). The CDR3 spans 14 residues. V was cut by 2 bases and J by 0 bases, with 8 bases left in between. CDR1 is MNHEY and CDR2 is SMNVEV in the germline V gene (reference sequence). CDR3 nucleotide sequence: TGTGCCAGCAGTTTAGGGCAGGGCTCCTACGAGCAGTACGTC. It encodes CASSLGQGSYEQYV.

The chain uses TRBV11-1 and TRBJ2-3; 9 nucleotides line up with TRBD1. Germline CDR1 SGHAT, CDR2 FQDESV (reference sequence). The junction had 5 bases not matched to a gene; V was cut back by 3 bases and J by 4 bases. This CDR3 contains 15 residues. The CDR3 coding sequence is TGTGCCAGCAGCTTTGCGGGACAGGGAGCAGATACGCAGTATTTT. The encoded protein is CASSFAGQGADTQYF.

This rearrangement joins TRBV4-1 to TRBJ1-1, with 9 bases identical to TRBD1. The CDR3 length is 15 residues. Trimming at V came to 0 bases and at J to 4 bases, leaving 3 bases not matched to a gene. Germline V gene lookup returns CDR1 MGHRA and CDR2 YSYEKL. This chain's CDR3 is CASSQEGTGSTEAFF. CDR3 nucleotide sequence: TGCGCCAGCAGCCAAGAAGGGACAGGGTCCACTGAAGCTTTCTTT.

This chain links TRBV7-8 with TRBJ1-2, with TRBD1 matching 8 bases. The CDR3 sequence is 15 residues long. Trimming cost V 0 bases and J 7 bases; bases outside gene matches: 7. Germline assignment: CDR1 SGHVS and CDR2 FQNEAQ. This CDR3 reads CASSLAVDRGGGYTF. In nucleotides, the CDR3 is TGTGCCAGCAGCTTAGCGGTAGACAGGGGAGGTGGCTACACCTTC.

V gene TRBV27 combines with J gene TRBJ2-3; 10 bases are a match to TRBD2. The germline V gene encodes CDR1 MNHEY and CDR2 SMNVEV (reference sequence). CDR3 length equals 16 residues. With V trimmed by 4 bases and J by 1 base, 5 bases remained unmatched. The CDR3 nucleotides are TGTGCCAGCAGTTCCCTCGGGACTAGCGGCACAGATACGCAGTATTTT. Translating gives CASSSLGTSGTDTQYF.

There are a few counts of this clone. The rearrangement uses TRBV19 and TRBJ2-3; TRBD1 might be the D (6 bases). CDR1 LNHDA and CDR2 SQIVND come from the germline V gene (reference sequence). Trimming cost V 4 bases and J 3 bases, with 8 bases left between them. The CDR3 contains 13 residues. The CDR3 nucleotides are TGTGCCAGTAGTACGACAGGTACAGATACGCAGTATTTT. It encodes CASSTTGTDTQYF.

This chain connects TRBV19 to TRBJ1-2; D unclear. This CDR3 contains 18 residues. Trimming shortened V by 5 bases and J by 3 bases, and 25 bases separated the two germline ends. The germline V gene has CDR1 LNHDA and CDR2 SQIVND (reference sequence). In DNA, the CDR3 is TGTGCCAGTAGTGACCCCCCCCGCGGGTCCCGGACCCACTATGGCTACACCTTC. Its translation: CASSDPPRGSRTHYGYTF.

The V and J genes are TRBV4-1 and TRBJ2-2; D gene unclear. The germline V gene has CDR1 MGHRA and CDR2 YSYEKL. The CDR3 has 18 amino acids. V was shortened by 1 base and J by 10 bases, with 25 bases between the two germline ends. This CDR3 reads CASSQVPPTSLGLAELFF. CDR3 nucleotides: TGCGCCAGCAGCCAAGTCCCTCCAACAAGTCTGGGCCTGGCGGAGCTGTTTTTT.

This chain uses TRBV10-3 with TRBJ1-2; no clear D gene. V lost 3 bases and J 4 bases, leaving 6 bases between the germline ends. The CDR3 length is 12 residues. CDR1 and CDR2 (germline): ENHRY, SYGVKD. The CDR3 nucleotides read TGTGCCATCAGTGAAACGGTCTATGGCTACACCTTC. It specifies CAISETVYGYTF.

The chain recombines TRBV19 with TRBJ1-1, with TRBD1 identical over 9 bases. With V trimmed by 5 bases and J by 0 bases, 7 bases remained unmatched. CDR1 and CDR2 (germline): LNHDA, SQIVND (reference sequence). The CDR3 runs 16 residues. The CDR3 spells CASSVGTGYMNTEAFF. The DNA of the CDR3 is TGTGCCAGTAGTGTCGGGACAGGGTATATGAACACTGAAGCTTTCTTT.

This clone appeared a single time. The V and J genes are TRBV4-1 and TRBJ2-7, with 10 positions matching TRBD2. The CDR3 has 15 residues. The V and J ends lost 3 bases and 3 bases, in that order; junction bases with no gene match: 5. Germline V gene lookup returns CDR1 MGHRA and CDR2 YSYEKL. This CDR3 reads CASSQRLAGYYEQYF. The CDR3 DNA sequence: TGCGCCAGCAGCCAGCGACTAGCGGGCTACTACGAGCAGTACTTC.

This rearrangement joins TRBV29-1 to TRBJ1-1; TRBD1 aligns across 10 bases. Trimming removed 1 base from V and 1 base from J; junction bases left unmatched: 6. The CDR3 is 16 residues long. Germline CDR1 SQVTM, CDR2 ANQGSEA. The CDR3 coding sequence is TGCAGCGTTGAAGGGGACAGGGGCAGGGGGAACACTGAAGCTTTCTTT. Its protein is CSVEGDRGRGNTEAFF.

This clone showed up just once. The V call is TRBV6-4, the J call TRBJ1-3; 7 bases line up with TRBD1. Germline V gene lookup returns CDR1 MRHNA and CDR2 SNTAGT. With 7 bases clipped from V and 0 bases from J, the junction kept 12 bases outside the gene matches. There are 17 residues in the CDR3. The CDR3: CASTSPGDRHSGNTIYF. For the CDR3, the DNA is TGTGCCAGCACTTCGCCTGGGGACAGACACTCTGGAAACACCATATATTTT.

This chain uses TRBV30 with TRBJ1-4, with D maybe TRBD1 (6 bases). This CDR3 region has 12 residues. Germline V gene lookup returns CDR1 GTSNPN and CDR2 SVGIG (reference sequence). The V end was cut by 2 bases, the J end by 7 bases, with 8 bases between. CDR3 loop: CAWSTGSEKLFF. CDR3 sequence (DNA): TGTGCCTGGAGTACAGGGAGTGAAAAACTGTTTTTT.

V is TRBV5-1 and J is TRBJ2-1, with D possibly being TRBD2 (7 bases). The CDR3 extends over 15 amino acids. Germline V gives CDR1 SGHRS, CDR2 YFSETQ. V was shortened by 3 bases and J by 8 bases, with 18 bases between the two germline ends. The CDR3 loop reads CASSWPEGGLHEQFF. In DNA form, the CDR3 reads TGCGCCAGCAGCTGGCCTGAGGGGGGGCTGCATGAGCAGTTCTTC. Drawing the rest from reference TRBV5-1 and TRBJ2-1, the complete variable domain is KAGVTQTPRYLIKTRGQQVTLSCSPISGHRSVSWYQQTPGQGLQFLFEYFSETQRNKGNFPGRFSGRQFSNSRSEMNVSTLELGDSALYLCASSWPEGGLHEQFFGPGTRLTVL.

This chain links TRBV20-1 with TRBJ1-2, with a weak D call TRBD1 (5 bases). CDR3 length equals 15 residues. Germline V gene data show CDR1 as DFQATT and CDR2 as SNEGSKA (reference sequence). V was cut by 3 bases and J by 1 base, with 15 bases left in between. CDR3 protein: CSASGPGEDNYGYTF. The CDR3 DNA reads TGCAGTGCTAGTGGCCCGGGGGAGGATAACTATGGCTACACCTTC.

This chain joins TRBV5-1 and TRBJ2-1; D may be TRBD2 (5 bases). Germline values: CDR1 SGHRS, CDR2 YFSETQ. The CDR3 contains 15 residues. The ends were cut back, 1 base at V and 1 base at J, with 9 bases in the middle. The CDR3 is CASSLMAGSYNEQFF. The CDR3 region has the DNA TGCGCCAGCAGCTTGATGGCGGGTTCCTACAATGAGCAGTTCTTC.

V usage is TRBV14 and J usage is TRBJ1-5; 11 bases fit TRBD1. Germline assignment: CDR1 SGHDN and CDR2 FVKESK. J was trimmed by 6 bases and V by 8 bases; bases with no gene match: 6. This CDR3 region has 14 residues. The CDR3 here is CASSDRGQVQPQHF. The CDR3 DNA follows: TGTGCCAGCTCGGACAGGGGGCAAGTTCAGCCCCAGCATTTT.

The sample holds a few counts of this clone. The rearrangement links TRBV30 to TRBJ2-1; 7 nucleotides line up with TRBD2. The junction had 10 bases not matched to a gene; V was cut back by 0 bases and J by 8 bases. Germline V gene lookup returns CDR1 GTSNPN and CDR2 SVGIG (reference sequence). The CDR3 extends over 15 amino acids. This CDR3 reads CAWSVLGGRVDEQFF. Written as DNA, the CDR3 is TGTGCCTGGAGTGTATTAGGTGGGAGGGTCGATGAGCAGTTCTTC.

The chain combines TRBV6-6 with TRBJ1-6; possible D gene TRBD1, 5 bases. CDR1 and CDR2 (germline): MNHNY, SVGAGI (reference sequence). The CDR3 consists of 13 residues. The CDR3 loop is CAGGSSYNSPLHF. In nucleotides, the CDR3 is TGTGCGGGGGGGAGCTCCTATAATTCACCCCTCCACTTT.

The genes are TRBV6-2 or TRBV6-3 and TRBJ2-1, with TRBD2 identical over 15 bases. The germline V gene has CDR1 MNHEY and CDR2 SVGEGT. This CDR3 has 18 amino acids. With 5 bases clipped from V and 7 bases from J, the junction kept 12 bases outside the gene matches. For the CDR3, the DNA is TGTGCCAGCAGTCTAGTGGGCCGGACTAGCGGGAGGGTAAATGAGCAGTTCTTC. It translates to CASSLVGRTSGRVNEQFF.

The chain is built from TRBV20-1 and TRBJ2-5; tentative D call: TRBD1 (6 bases). The length of the CDR3 is 13 residues. V lost 3 bases, J lost 7 bases, and 15 bases lay in between. Per the germline V gene, CDR1 is DFQATT and CDR2 is SNEGSKA (reference sequence). CDR3 DNA: TGCAGTGCTAGTTCTCCAGGGGCGGGGACCCAGTACTTC. Translation gives CSASSPGAGTQYF.